The source of this T cell receptor (beta chain) is a study of OX40 agonist ivuxolimab in advanced cancers. Study-wide context: People in dose escalation had one of these cancers: hepatocellular carcinoma, melanoma, renal cell or head and neck cancer. Participants averaged approximately 61 years of age (range about 23 to 80) and were under 90% male.

Turning to this clone: The antigen is undetermined.

Measured with immunoSEQ multiplex PCR; TCRdb has only the in-frame clones, and not every one. Here the sample spans roughly 80,000 clones, about 80% being singletons. Study-level points and caveats: On average, CD8+ T cells had more expanded clones than CD4+. CD4+ and CD8+ blood T cells expanded clonally by week 6 at 0.1 to 3.0 mg/kg.

Germline values: CDR1 SGHVS, CDR2 FNYEAQ. The germline V and J ends were trimmed by 0 bases and 7 bases, with 9 bases remaining between them. CDR3 length equals 13 residues. The source is an adult with an advanced solid tumor such as melanoma, head and neck, liver or kidney cancer. This chain uses TRBV7-6 with TRBJ1-2; no clear D gene. This sample comprised CD4+ or CD8+ T cells sorted from blood, obtained in a trial of the OX40 agonist ivuxolimab. The CDR3 here is CASSLAREAGYTF. CDR3 in DNA: TGTGCCAGCAGCTTAGCGCGAGAGGCTGGCTACACCTTC. Based on the CDR3 plus reference TRBV7-6 and TRBJ1-2, the full variable domain is GAGVSQSPRYKVTKRGQDVALRCDPISGHVSLYWYRQALGQGPEFLTYFNYEAQQDKSGLPNDRFSAERPEGSISTLTIQRTEQRDSAMYRCASSLAREAGYTFGSGTRLTVV.